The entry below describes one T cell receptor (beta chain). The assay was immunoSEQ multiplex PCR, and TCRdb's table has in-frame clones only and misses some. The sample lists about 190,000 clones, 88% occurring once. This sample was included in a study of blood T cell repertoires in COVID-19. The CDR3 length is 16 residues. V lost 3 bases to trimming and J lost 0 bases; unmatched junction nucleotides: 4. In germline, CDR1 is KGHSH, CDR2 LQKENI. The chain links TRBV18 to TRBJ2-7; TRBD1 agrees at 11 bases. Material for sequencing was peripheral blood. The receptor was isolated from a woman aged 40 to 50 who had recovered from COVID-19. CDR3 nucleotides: TGTGCCAGCTCACCGGGGACAGGGGGACCCTCCTACGAGCAGTACTTC. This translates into CASSPGTGGPSYEQYF.